A selection of T cell receptor beta chains follows, all from one sample in a study of tissue T cells after allogeneic stem cell transplantation. The method was immunoSEQ multiplex PCR; TCRdb's version includes in-frame clones alone and lacks a portion of them. In the table there are approximately 2,000 clones, around 76% of which are singletons. This specimen consisted of colon tissue, obtained at autopsy. Every receptor here comes from a male patient aged 35-70 years with steroid-refractory graft-versus-host disease after an allogeneic stem cell transplant. The T cells may come from the graft donor. Both conserved end residues are part of each CDR3. Each record gives: clone size, D gene, J gene, V gene, CDR3 DNA, CDR3 protein. D genes are given only for firm matches. Part of the rows lack a size; the others show once, few, many or a class for expanded clones.

abundance: NA; d_gene: NA; j_gene: TRBJ1-1; v_gene: TRBV19; CDR3nt: TGTGCCAGTACTAGCGGGGCCCTGAACACTGAAGCTTTCTTT; CDR3aa: CASTSGALNTEAFF
abundance: NA; d_gene: NA; j_gene: TRBJ2-1; v_gene: TRBV10-2; CDR3nt: TGCGCCAGCAGTGGGGACTTCTCCTACAATGAGCAGTTCTTC; CDR3aa: CASSGDFSYNEQFF
abundance: once; d_gene: TRBD1; j_gene: TRBJ1-5; v_gene: TRBV4-1; CDR3nt: TGCGCCAGCAGCCAAGAAAGGTCCGGGACAGGGAATCAGCCCCAGCATTTT; CDR3aa: CASSQERSGTGNQPQHF
abundance: once; d_gene: TRBD1; j_gene: TRBJ1-4; v_gene: TRBV29-1; CDR3nt: TGCAGCGTCATCACAGGGGTGGCTAATGAAAAACTGTTTTTT; CDR3aa: CSVITGVANEKLFF
abundance: NA; d_gene: TRBD1; j_gene: TRBJ1-1; v_gene: TRBV7-6; CDR3nt: TGTGCCAGCAGCTTTCAGGGGGCGGGGAACACTGAAGCTTTCTTT; CDR3aa: CASSFQGAGNTEAFF
abundance: NA; d_gene: NA; j_gene: TRBJ1-1; v_gene: TRBV11-2; CDR3nt: TGTGCCAGCAGCTTTAGTGGGGTGCTGAACACTGAAGCTTTCTTT; CDR3aa: CASSFSGVLNTEAFF
abundance: NA; d_gene: TRBD2; j_gene: TRBJ2-6; v_gene: TRBV4-3; CDR3nt: TGCGCCAGCAGCCACCCTAGCGGGGGCCCTCCCAACTCTGGGGCCAACGTCCTGACTTTC; CDR3aa: CASSHPSGGPPNSGANVLTF
abundance: NA; d_gene: TRBD1; j_gene: TRBJ2-7; v_gene: TRBV18; CDR3nt: TGTGCCAGCGCGTCCGGGACAGCTTCCTACGAGCAGTACTTC; CDR3aa: CASASGTASYEQYF
abundance: NA; d_gene: TRBD1; j_gene: TRBJ2-5; v_gene: TRBV9; CDR3nt: TGTGCCAGCAGCCCAGGACAGGGACGCCAAGAGACCCAGTACTTC; CDR3aa: CASSPGQGRQETQYF
abundance: NA; d_gene: NA; j_gene: TRBJ2-5; v_gene: TRBV4-3; CDR3nt: TGCGCCAGCAGCAAACGACCGGGACGCCAAGAGACCCAGTACTTC; CDR3aa: CASSKRPGRQETQYF
abundance: few; d_gene: NA; j_gene: TRBJ1-3; v_gene: TRBV19; CDR3nt: TGTGCCAGTACCCACACAGTGAGCTCTGGAAACACCATATATTTT; CDR3aa: CASTHTVSSGNTIYF
abundance: NA; d_gene: TRBD1; j_gene: TRBJ2-4; v_gene: TRBV7-9; CDR3nt: TGTGCTGTGGACAGGGGTCCGGTAATTCAGTACTTC; CDR3aa: CAVDRGPVIQYF
abundance: NA; d_gene: NA; j_gene: TRBJ2-5; v_gene: TRBV5-1; CDR3nt: TGCGCCAGCAGCTTGGATGGAACAATGGGAGAGACCCAGTACTTC; CDR3aa: CASSLDGTMGETQYF
abundance: NA; d_gene: NA; j_gene: TRBJ2-2; v_gene: TRBV25-1; CDR3nt: TGTGCCAGCAGGACCCCGAACACCGGGGAGCTGTTTTTT; CDR3aa: CASRTPNTGELFF
abundance: hyperexpanded; d_gene: TRBD1; j_gene: TRBJ1-5; v_gene: TRBV28; CDR3nt: TGTGCCAGCAGTGCCGGGACAGGTAGGACCCAGCCCCAGCATTTT; CDR3aa: CASSAGTGRTQPQHF
abundance: NA; d_gene: TRBD2; j_gene: TRBJ2-3; v_gene: TRBV7-2; CDR3nt: TGTGCCAGCAGCGGGACTAGCGGGGCTAAAGATACGCAGTATTTT; CDR3aa: CASSGTSGAKDTQYF
abundance: NA; d_gene: NA; j_gene: TRBJ2-7; v_gene: TRBV6-5; CDR3nt: TGTGCCAGGGAAACGGTGGCTTTGAACGAGCAGTACTTC; CDR3aa: CARETVALNEQYF
abundance: NA; d_gene: NA; j_gene: TRBJ2-3; v_gene: TRBV18; CDR3nt: TGTGCCAGCTCACCACCTGGACTCACAGATACGCAGTATTTT; CDR3aa: CASSPPGLTDTQYF
abundance: NA; d_gene: NA; j_gene: TRBJ1-1; v_gene: TRBV5-1; CDR3nt: TGCGCCAGCAGCTTGGTCGGTAATTCGAACACTGAAGCTTTCTTT; CDR3aa: CASSLVGNSNTEAFF
abundance: once; d_gene: NA; j_gene: TRBJ2-7; v_gene: TRBV10-3; CDR3nt: TGTGCCGCCTGTGCCTCAAGAGAAGACGAGCAGTACTTC; CDR3aa: CAACASREDEQYF
abundance: NA; d_gene: NA; j_gene: TRBJ1-6; v_gene: TRBV25-1; CDR3nt: TGTGCCAGCAGTAGGGCCTCCTATAATTCACCCCTCCACTTT; CDR3aa: CASSRASYNSPLHF
abundance: NA; d_gene: NA; j_gene: TRBJ2-5; v_gene: TRBV10-2; CDR3nt: TGCGCCAGCACCCCCCGGCAGGGGCGGGAGACCCAGTACTTC; CDR3aa: CASTPRQGRETQYF
abundance: few; d_gene: TRBD1; j_gene: TRBJ1-4; v_gene: TRBV25-1; CDR3nt: TGTGCCAGCAGTGCCCACCTGGAGGACAGGGGGAATGAAAAACTGTTTTTT; CDR3aa: CASSAHLEDRGNEKLFF
abundance: NA; d_gene: NA; j_gene: TRBJ2-2; v_gene: TRBV29-1; CDR3nt: TGCAGCGTTCAAGAGGGGGACACCGGGGAGCTGTTTTTT; CDR3aa: CSVQEGDTGELFF
abundance: NA; d_gene: NA; j_gene: TRBJ1-3; v_gene: TRBV5-1; CDR3nt: TGCGCCAGCAGCTTGGCTCCACAGGGCTCTGGAAACACCATATATTTT; CDR3aa: CASSLAPQGSGNTIYF
abundance: few; d_gene: NA; j_gene: TRBJ1-4; v_gene: TRBV28; CDR3nt: TGTGCCAGCAGTTTCTCGCCGGGGGCAACTAATGAAAAACTGTTTTTT; CDR3aa: CASSFSPGATNEKLFF
abundance: few; d_gene: NA; j_gene: TRBJ1-1; v_gene: TRBV7-9; CDR3nt: TGTGCCAGCAGCTTAAACCTCGGGGAAACTGAAGCTTTCTTT; CDR3aa: CASSLNLGETEAFF
abundance: NA; d_gene: NA; j_gene: TRBJ2-7; v_gene: TRBV5-4; CDR3nt: TGTGCCAGCACCTCTGGGGGAGGGGGGACCGCCTACGAGCAGTACTTC; CDR3aa: CASTSGGGGTAYEQYF
abundance: NA; d_gene: NA; j_gene: TRBJ2-1; v_gene: TRBV30; CDR3nt: TGTGCCTGGAGTGTAGAGGCTAGCGAGGTCTACAATGAGCAGTTCTTC; CDR3aa: CAWSVEASEVYNEQFF
abundance: NA; d_gene: NA; j_gene: TRBJ1-4; v_gene: TRBV19; CDR3nt: TGTGCCAGCTCAGCCGGGGCCCTGAATGAAAAACTGTTTTTT; CDR3aa: CASSAGALNEKLFF
abundance: NA; d_gene: TRBD2; j_gene: TRBJ2-4; v_gene: TRBV7-2; CDR3nt: TGTGCCAGCAGCTCGACTAGCGGGCCGCTCAACATTCAGTACTTC; CDR3aa: CASSSTSGPLNIQYF